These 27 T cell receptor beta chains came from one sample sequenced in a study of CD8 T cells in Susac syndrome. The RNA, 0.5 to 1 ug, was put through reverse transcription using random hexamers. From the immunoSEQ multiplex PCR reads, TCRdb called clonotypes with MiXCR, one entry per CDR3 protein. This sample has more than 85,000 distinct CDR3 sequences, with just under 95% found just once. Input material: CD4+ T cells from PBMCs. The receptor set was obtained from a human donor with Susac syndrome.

In nucleotides, the CDR3 is TGTGCCAGCAGTGTGAGGGGGGGTGGGGAGCAGTTCTTC. Its translation: CASSVRGGGEQFF. This rearrangement joins TRBV2 to TRBJ2-1; TRBD2 is a possible D gene (7 bases). This CDR3 has 13 amino acids. The V gene's germline CDR1 is SNHLY and CDR2 FYNNEI. V dropped 4 bases and J dropped 10 bases, with 14 bases sitting between them.

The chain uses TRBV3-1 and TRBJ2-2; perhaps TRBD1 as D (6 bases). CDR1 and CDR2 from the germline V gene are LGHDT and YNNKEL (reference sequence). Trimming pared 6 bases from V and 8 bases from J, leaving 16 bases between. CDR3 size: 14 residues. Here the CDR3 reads CASRPDSSNGELFF. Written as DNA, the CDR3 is TGTGCCAGCAGACCGGACAGTAGCAATGGGGAGCTGTTTTTT.

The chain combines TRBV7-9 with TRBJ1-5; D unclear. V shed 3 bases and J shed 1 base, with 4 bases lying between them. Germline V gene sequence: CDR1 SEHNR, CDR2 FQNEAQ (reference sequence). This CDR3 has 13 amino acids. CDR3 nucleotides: TGTGCCAGCAGCTTCGGGAGCAATCAGCCCCAGCATTTT. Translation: CASSFGSNQPQHF.

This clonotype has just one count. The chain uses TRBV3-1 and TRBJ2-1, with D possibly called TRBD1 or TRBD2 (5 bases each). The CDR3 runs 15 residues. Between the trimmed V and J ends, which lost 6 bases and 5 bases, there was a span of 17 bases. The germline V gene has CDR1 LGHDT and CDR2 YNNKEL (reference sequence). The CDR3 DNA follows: TGTGCCAGCAGGCCCGGGACCCCGGTGAACAATGAGCAGTTCTTC. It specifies CASRPGTPVNNEQFF.

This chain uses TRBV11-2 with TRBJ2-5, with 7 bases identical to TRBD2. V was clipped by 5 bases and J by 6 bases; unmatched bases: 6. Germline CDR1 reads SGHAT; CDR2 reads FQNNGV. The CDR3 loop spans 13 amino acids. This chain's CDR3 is CASSPGTTQTQYF. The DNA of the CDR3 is TGTGCCAGCAGCCCGGGGACTACCCAGACCCAGTACTTC.

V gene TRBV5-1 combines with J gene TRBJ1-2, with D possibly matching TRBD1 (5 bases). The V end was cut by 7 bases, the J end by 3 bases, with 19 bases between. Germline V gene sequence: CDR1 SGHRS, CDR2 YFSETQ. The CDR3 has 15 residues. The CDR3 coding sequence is TGCGCCAGCGTATCTGATCCCGGGACGGACTATGGCTACACCTTC. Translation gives CASVSDPGTDYGYTF.

In nucleotides, the CDR3 is TGTGCCAGCAGCTCGTTGGGGGGAGTGAACACTGAAGCTTTCTTT. Translation gives CASSSLGGVNTEAFF. The rearrangement uses TRBV7-9 and TRBJ1-1; perhaps TRBD1 as D (5 bases). The germline V gene encodes CDR1 SEHNR and CDR2 FQNEAQ (reference sequence). The CDR3 is 15 amino acids. V shed 4 bases and J shed 0 bases, with 12 bases lying between them.

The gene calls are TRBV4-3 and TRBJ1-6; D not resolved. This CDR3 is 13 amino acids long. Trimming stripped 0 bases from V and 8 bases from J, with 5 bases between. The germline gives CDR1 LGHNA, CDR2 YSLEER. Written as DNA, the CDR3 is TGCGCCAGCAGCCAAGAGGGGTATTCACCCCTCCACTTT. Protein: CASSQEGYSPLHF.

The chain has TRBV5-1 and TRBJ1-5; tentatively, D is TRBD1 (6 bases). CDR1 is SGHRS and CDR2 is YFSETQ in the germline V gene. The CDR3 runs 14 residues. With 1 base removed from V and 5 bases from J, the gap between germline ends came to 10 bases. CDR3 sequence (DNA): TGCGCCAGCAGCTTGAAGGGGGACGATCAGCCCCAGCATTTT. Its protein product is CASSLKGDDQPQHF.

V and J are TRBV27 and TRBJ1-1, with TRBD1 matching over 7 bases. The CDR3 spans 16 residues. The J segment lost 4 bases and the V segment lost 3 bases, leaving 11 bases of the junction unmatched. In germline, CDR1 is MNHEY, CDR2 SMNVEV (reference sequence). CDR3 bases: TGTGCCAGCAGTTTCTCAACCAGGGGGGGAGGCACTGAAGCTTTCTTT. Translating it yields CASSFSTRGGGTEAFF.

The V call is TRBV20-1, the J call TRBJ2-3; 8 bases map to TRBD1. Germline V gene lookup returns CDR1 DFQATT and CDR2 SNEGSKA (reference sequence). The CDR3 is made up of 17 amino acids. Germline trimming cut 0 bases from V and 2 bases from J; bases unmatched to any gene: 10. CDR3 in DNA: TGCAGTGCTAGAGATTGGAGTCGGGACAGGTACACAGATACGCAGTATTTT. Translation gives CSARDWSRDRYTDTQYF.

Written as DNA, the CDR3 is TGTGCCAGCAGGAATGGGGCGAGTGAAGCTTTCTTT. Protein sequence: CASRNGASEAFF. V and J are TRBV6-2 or TRBV6-3 and TRBJ1-1, with D possibly TRBD1 on 5 matching bases. Trimming took 6 bases from V and 7 from J, leaving 12 bases between them. CDR3 length: 12 residues. CDR1 is MNHEY, CDR2 SVGEGT, per germline.

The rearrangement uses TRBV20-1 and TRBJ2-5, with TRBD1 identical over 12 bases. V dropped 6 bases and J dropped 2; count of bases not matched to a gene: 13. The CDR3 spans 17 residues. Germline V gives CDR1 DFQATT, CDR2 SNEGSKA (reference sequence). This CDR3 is CSATGTGGTPNQETQYF. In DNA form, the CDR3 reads TGCAGTGCAACCGGGACAGGGGGCACCCCAAATCAAGAGACCCAGTACTTC.

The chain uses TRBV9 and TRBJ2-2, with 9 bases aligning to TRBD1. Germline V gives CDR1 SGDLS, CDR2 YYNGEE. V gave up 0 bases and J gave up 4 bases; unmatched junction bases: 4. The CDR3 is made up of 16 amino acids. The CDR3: CASSVAGTGFTGELFF. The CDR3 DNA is TGTGCCAGCAGCGTAGCTGGGACAGGGTTCACCGGGGAGCTGTTTTTT.

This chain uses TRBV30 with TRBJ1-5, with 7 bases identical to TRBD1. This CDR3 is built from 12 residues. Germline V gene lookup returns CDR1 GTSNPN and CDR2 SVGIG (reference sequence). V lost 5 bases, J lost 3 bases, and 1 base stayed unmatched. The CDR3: CAWGQANQPQHF. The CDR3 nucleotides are TGTGCCTGGGGACAGGCCAATCAGCCCCAGCATTTT.

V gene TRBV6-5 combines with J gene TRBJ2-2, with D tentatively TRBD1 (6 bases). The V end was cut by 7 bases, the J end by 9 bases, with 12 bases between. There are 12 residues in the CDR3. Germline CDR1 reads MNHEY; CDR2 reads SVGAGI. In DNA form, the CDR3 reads TGTGCCAGCAACGAACAGGGAAGGGAGCTGTTTTTT. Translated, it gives CASNEQGRELFF.

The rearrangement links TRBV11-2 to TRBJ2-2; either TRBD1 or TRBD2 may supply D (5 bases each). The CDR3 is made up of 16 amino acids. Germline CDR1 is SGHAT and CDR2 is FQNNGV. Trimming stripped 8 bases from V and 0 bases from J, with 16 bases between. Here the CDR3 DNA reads TGTGCCAGCGTTAGAGGGGCCACCGCGAACACCGGGGAGCTGTTTTTT. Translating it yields CASVRGATANTGELFF.

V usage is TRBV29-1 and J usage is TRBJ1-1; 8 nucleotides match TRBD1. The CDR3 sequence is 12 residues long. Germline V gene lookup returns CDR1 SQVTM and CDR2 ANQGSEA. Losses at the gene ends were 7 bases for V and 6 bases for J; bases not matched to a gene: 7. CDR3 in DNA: TGCAGCGCCTTACAGGGGGGCCCTGAAGCTTTCTTT. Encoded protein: CSALQGGPEAFF.

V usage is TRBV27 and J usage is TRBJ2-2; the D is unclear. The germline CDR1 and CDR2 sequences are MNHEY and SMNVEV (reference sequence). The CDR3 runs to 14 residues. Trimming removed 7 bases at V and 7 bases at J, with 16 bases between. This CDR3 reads CASTTSGFDGELFF. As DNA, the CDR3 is TGTGCCAGCACAACCTCCGGGTTCGACGGGGAGCTGTTTTTT.

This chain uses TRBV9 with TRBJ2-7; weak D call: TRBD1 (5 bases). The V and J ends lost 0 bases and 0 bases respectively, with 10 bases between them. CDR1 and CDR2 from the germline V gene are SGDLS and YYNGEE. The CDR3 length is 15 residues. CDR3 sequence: CASSVDWGLSYEQYF. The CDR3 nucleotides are TGTGCCAGCAGCGTAGATTGGGGCCTCTCCTACGAGCAGTACTTC.

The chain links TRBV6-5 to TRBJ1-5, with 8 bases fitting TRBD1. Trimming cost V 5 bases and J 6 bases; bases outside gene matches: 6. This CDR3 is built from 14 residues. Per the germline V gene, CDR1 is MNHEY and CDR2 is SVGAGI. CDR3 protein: CASSPGGSGQPQHF. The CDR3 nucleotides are TGTGCCAGCAGTCCAGGGGGCTCGGGTCAGCCCCAGCATTTT.

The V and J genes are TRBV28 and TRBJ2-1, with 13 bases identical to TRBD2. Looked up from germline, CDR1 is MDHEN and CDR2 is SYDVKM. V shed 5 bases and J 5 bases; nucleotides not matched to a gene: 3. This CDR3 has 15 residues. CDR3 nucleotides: TGTGCCAGCAGTCAGACTAGCGGGGGGAACAATGAGCAGTTCTTC. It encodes CASSQTSGGNNEQFF. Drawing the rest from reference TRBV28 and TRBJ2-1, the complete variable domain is DVKVTQSSRYLVKRTGEKVFLECVQDMDHENMFWYRQDPGLGLRLIYFSYDVKMKEKGDIPEGYSVSREKKERFSLILESASTNQTSMYLCASSQTSGGNNEQFFGPGTRLTVL.

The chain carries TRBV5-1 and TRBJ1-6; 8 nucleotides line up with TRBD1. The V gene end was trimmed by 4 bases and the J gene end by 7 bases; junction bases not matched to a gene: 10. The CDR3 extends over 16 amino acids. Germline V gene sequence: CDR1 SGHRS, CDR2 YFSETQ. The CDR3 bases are TGCGCCAGCAGCGACACAACAGGGGGGAGGAATTCACCCCTCCACTTT. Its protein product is CASSDTTGGRNSPLHF.

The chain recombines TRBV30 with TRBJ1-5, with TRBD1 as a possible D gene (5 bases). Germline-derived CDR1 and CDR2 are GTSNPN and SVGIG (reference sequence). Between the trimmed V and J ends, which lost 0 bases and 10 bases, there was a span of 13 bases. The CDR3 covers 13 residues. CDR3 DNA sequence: TGTGCCTGGAGTGTAAGGGACGGTCTCCCCCAGCATTTT. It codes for CAWSVRDGLPQHF.

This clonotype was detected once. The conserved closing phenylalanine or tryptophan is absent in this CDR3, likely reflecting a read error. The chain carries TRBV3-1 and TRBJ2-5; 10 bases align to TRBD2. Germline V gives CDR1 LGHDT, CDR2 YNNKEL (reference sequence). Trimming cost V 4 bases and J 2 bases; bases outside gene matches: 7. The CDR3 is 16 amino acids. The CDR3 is CASSLPSGGGQETQYV. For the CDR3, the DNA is TGTGCCAGCAGCCTGCCTAGCGGGGGCGGGCAAGAGACCCAGTACGTC.

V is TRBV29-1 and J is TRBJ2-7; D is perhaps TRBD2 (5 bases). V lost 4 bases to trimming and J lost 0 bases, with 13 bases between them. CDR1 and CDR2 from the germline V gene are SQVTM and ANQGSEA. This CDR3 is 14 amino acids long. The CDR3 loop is CSVGGLGASYEQYF. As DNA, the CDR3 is TGCAGCGTTGGAGGGTTGGGCGCCTCCTACGAGCAGTACTTC.

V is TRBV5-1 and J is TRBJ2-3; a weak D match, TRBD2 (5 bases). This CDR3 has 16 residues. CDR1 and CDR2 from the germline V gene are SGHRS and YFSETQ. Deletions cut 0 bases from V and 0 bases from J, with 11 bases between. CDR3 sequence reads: CASSLEGARSTDTQYF. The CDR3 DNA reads TGCGCCAGCAGCTTGGAGGGAGCGAGGAGCACAGATACGCAGTATTTT. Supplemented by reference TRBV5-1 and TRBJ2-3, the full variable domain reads KAGVTQTPRYLIKTRGQQVTLSCSPISGHRSVSWYQQTPGQGLQFLFEYFSETQRNKGNFPGRFSGRQFSNSRSEMNVSTLELGDSALYLCASSLEGARSTDTQYFGPGTRLTVL.